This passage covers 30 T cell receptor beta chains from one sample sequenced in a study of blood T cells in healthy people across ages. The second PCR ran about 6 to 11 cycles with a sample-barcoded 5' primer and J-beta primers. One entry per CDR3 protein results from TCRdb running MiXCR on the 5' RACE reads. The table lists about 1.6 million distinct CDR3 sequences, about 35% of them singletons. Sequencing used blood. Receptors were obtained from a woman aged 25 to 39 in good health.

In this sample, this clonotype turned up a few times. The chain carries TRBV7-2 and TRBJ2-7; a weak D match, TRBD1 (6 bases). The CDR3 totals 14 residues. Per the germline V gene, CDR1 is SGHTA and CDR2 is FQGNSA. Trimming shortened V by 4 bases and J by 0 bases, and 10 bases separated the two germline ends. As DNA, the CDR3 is TGTGCCAGCAGCTCCGGGACAACCTCCTACGAGCAGTACTTC. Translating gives CASSSGTTSYEQYF. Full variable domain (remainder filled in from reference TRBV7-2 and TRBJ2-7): GAGVSQSPSNKVTEKGKDVELRCDPISGHTALYWYRQSLGQGLEFLIYFQGNSAPDKSGLPSDRFSAERTGGSVSTLTIQRTQQEDSAVYLCASSSGTTSYEQYFGPGTRLTVT.

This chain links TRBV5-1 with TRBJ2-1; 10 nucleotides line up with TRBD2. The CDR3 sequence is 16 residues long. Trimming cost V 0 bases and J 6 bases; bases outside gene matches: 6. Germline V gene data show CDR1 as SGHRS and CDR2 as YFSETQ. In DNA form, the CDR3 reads TGCGCCAGCAGCTTGGCCGGTAGCGGGAGGACCAATGAGCAGTTCTTC. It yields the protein CASSLAGSGRTNEQFF.

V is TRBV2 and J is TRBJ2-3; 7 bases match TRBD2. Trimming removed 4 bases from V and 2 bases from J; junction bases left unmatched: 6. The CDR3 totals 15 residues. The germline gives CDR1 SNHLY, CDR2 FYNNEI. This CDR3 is CASSGGGLLTDTQYF. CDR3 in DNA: TGTGCCAGCAGTGGGGGGGGACTCCTCACAGATACGCAGTATTTT.

In DNA, the CDR3 is TGCGCCAGCAGCCTAGAACCGGGACTAGGAGAGACCCAGTACTTC. Protein: CASSLEPGLGETQYF. V usage is TRBV5-1 and J usage is TRBJ2-5; 8 bases line up with TRBD2. This CDR3 spans 15 amino acids. The J segment lost 4 bases and the V segment lost 4 bases, leaving 9 bases of the junction unmatched. Germline CDR1 SGHRS, CDR2 YFSETQ.

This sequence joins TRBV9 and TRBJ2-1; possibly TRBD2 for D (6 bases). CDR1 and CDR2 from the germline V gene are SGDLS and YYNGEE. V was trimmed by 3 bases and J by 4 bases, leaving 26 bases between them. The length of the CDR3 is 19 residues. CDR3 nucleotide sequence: TGTGCCAGCAGCGACCCCGAAGCCCTCTCAGCGGGCCTTTACAATGAGCAGTTCTTC. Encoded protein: CASSDPEALSAGLYNEQFF. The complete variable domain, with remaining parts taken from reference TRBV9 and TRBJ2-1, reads DSGVTQTPKHLITATGQRVTLRCSPRSGDLSVYWYQQSLDQGLQFLIQYYNGEERAKGNILERFSAQQFPDLHSELNLSSLELGDSALYFCASSDPEALSAGLYNEQFFGPGTRLTVL.

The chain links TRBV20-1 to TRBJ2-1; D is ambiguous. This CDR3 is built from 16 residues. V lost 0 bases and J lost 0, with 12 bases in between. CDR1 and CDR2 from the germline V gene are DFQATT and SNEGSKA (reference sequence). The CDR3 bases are TGCAGTGCTAGAGATCTCCAGCAGAACTCCTACAATGAGCAGTTCTTC. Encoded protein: CSARDLQQNSYNEQFF.

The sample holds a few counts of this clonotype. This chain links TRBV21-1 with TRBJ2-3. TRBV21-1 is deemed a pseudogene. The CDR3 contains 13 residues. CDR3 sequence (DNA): TGTGCCAGCAGCAATAGGTGTTGGGATACGCAGTATTTT. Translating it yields CASSNRCWDTQYF.

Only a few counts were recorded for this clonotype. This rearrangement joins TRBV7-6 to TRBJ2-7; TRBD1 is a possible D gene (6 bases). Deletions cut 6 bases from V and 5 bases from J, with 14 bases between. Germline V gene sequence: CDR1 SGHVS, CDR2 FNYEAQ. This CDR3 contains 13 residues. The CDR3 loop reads CASRSNQGHEQYF. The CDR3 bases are TGTGCCAGCAGATCTAACCAGGGGCACGAGCAGTACTTC.

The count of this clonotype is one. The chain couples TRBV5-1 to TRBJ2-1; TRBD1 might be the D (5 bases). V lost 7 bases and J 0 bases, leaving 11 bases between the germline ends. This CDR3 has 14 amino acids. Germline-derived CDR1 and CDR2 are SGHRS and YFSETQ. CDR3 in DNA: TGCGCCAGCCAAGACAGTAACTCCTACAATGAGCAGTTCTTC. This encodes CASQDSNSYNEQFF.

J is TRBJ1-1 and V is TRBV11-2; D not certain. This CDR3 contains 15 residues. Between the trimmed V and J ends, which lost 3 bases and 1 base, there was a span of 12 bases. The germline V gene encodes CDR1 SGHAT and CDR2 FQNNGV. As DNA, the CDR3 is TGTGCCAGCAGCTTCGGCGTTGGGAAGAACACTGAAGCTTTCTTT. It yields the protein CASSFGVGKNTEAFF. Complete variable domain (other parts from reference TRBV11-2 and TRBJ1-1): EAGVAQSPRYKIIEKRQSVAFWCNPISGHATLYWYQQILGQGPKLLIQFQNNGVVDDSQLPKDRFSAERLKGVDSTLKIQPAKLEDSAVYLCASSFGVGKNTEAFFGQGTRLTVV.

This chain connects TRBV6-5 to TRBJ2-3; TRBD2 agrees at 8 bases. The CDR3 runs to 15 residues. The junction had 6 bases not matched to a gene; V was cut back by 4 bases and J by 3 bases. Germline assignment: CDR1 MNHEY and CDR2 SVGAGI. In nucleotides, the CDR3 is TGTGCCAGCAGTTCGGGACTAGGTTATACAGATACGCAGTATTTT. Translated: CASSSGLGYTDTQYF.

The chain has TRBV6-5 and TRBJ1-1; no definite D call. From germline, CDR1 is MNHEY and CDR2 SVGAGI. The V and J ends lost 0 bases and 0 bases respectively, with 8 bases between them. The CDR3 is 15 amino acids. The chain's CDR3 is CASSYSERMNTEAFF. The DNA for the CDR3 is TGTGCCAGCAGTTACTCGGAACGAATGAACACTGAAGCTTTCTTT.

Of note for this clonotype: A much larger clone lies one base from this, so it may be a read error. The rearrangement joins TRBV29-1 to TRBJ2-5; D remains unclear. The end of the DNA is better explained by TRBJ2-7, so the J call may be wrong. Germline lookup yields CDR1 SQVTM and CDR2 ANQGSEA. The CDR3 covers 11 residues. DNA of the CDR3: TGCAGCGTTGAAGGGAACGGCGAGCAGTACTTC. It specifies CSVEGNGEQYF.

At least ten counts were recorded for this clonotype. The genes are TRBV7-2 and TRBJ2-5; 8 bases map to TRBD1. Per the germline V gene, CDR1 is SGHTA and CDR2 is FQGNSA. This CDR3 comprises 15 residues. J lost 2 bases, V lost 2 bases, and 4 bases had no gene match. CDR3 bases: TGTGCCAGCAGCTTAAGACAGGGGACACAAGAGACCCAGTACTTC. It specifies CASSLRQGTQETQYF.

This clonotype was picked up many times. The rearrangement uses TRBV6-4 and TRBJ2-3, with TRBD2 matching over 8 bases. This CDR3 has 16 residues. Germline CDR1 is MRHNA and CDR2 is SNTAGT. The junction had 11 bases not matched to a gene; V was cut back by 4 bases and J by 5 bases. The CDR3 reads CASSAGARGAGDTQYF. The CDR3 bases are TGTGCCAGCAGTGCCGGCGCGCGGGGGGCGGGAGATACGCAGTATTTT.

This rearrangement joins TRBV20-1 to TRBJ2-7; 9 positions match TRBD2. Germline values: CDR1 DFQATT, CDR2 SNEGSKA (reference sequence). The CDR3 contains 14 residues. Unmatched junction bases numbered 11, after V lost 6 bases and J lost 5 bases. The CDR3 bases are TGCAGTGCAATAACGGGACTAGCATACCACGAGCAGTACTTC. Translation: CSAITGLAYHEQYF.

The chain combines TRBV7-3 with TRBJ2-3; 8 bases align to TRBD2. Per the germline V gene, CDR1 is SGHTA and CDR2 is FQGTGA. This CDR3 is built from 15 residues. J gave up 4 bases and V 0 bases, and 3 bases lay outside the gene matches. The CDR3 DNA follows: TGTGCCAGCAGCTTAACAGGGACTAGTTCAGATACGCAGTATTTT. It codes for CASSLTGTSSDTQYF.

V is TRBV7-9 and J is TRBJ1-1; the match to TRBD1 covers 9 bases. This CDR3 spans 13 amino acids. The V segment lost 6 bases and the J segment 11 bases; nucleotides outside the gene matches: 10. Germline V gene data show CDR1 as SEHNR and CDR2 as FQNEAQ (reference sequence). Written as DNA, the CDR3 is TGTGCCAGCAGGGGGGACAGGGATTTTGGGGCTTTCTTT. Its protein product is CASRGDRDFGAFF.

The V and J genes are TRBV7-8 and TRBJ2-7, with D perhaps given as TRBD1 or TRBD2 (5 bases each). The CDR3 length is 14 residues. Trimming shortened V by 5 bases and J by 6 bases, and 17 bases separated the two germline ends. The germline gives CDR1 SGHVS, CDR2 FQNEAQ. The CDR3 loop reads CASSPPPGALEQYF. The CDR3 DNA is TGTGCCAGCAGCCCACCTCCCGGGGCGCTCGAGCAGTACTTC.

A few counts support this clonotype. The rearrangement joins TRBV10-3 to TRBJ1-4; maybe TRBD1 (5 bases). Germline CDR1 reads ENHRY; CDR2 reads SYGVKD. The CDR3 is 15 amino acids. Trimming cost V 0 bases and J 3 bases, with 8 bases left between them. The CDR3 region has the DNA TGTGCCATCAGTGAGTCGGGACGGGCTAATGAAAAACTGTTTTTT. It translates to CAISESGRANEKLFF.

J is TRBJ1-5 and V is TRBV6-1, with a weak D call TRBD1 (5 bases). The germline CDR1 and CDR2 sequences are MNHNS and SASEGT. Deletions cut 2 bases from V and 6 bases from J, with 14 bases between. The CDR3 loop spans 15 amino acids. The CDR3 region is CASSESQGGSQPQHF. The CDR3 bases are TGTGCCAGCAGTGAATCGCAGGGAGGCAGTCAGCCCCAGCATTTT.

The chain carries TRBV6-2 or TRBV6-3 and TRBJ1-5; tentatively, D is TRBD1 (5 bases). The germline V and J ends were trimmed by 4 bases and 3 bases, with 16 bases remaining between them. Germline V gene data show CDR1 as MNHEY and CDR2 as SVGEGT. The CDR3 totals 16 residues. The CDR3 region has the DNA TGTGCCAGCAGTTTAACCGGGACGGACCTCAATCAGCCCCAGCATTTT. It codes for CASSLTGTDLNQPQHF.

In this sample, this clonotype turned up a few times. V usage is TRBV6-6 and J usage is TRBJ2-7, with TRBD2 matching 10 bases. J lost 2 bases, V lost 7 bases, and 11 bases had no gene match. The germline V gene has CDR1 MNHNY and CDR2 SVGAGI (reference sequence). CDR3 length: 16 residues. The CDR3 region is CASKPGSSGRAYEQYF. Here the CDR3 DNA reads TGTGCCAGCAAGCCCGGGTCAAGCGGGAGGGCCTACGAGCAGTACTTC.

For the CDR3, the DNA is TGCAGTGCCCACTTGAGCGGGTCCTACGAGCAGTACTTC. Protein sequence: CSAHLSGSYEQYF. The genes are TRBV20-1 and TRBJ2-7, with D maybe TRBD2 (6 bases). CDR1 and CDR2 from the germline V gene are DFQATT and SNEGSKA (reference sequence). This CDR3 is built from 13 residues. The germline V and J ends were trimmed by 6 bases and 1 base, with 13 bases remaining between them.

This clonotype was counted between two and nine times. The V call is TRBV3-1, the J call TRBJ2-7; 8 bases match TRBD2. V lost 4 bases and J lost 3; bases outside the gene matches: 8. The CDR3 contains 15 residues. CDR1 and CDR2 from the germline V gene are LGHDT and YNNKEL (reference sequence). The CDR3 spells CASSPGSSGVYEQYF. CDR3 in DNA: TGTGCCAGCAGCCCCGGGAGTAGCGGGGTCTACGAGCAGTACTTC.

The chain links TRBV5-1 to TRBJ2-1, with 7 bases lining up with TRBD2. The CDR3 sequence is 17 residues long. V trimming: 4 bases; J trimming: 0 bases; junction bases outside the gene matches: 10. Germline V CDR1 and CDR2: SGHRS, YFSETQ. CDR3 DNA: TGCGCCAGCAGCCCTGGGCCTAGCGGAACCTCCTACAATGAGCAGTTCTTC. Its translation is CASSPGPSGTSYNEQFF.

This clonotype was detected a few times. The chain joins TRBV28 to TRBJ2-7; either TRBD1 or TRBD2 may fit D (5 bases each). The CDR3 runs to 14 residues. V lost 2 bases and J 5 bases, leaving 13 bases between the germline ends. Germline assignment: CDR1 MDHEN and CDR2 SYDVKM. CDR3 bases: TGTGCCAGCAGTTTAAAGTTGAGGGGCCACGAGCAGTACTTC. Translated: CASSLKLRGHEQYF.

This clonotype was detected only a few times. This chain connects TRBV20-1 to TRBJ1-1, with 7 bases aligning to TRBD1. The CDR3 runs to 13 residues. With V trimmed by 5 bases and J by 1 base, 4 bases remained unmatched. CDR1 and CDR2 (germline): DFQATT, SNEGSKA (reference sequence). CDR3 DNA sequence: TGCAGTGCTTACAGGGGCCCGAACACTGAAGCTTTCTTT. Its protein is CSAYRGPNTEAFF.

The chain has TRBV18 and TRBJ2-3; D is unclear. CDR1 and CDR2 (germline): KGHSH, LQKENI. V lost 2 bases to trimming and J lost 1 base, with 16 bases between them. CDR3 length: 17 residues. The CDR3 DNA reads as TGTGCCAGCTCACCAATATCTCAGGACCTCGGCACAGATACGCAGTATTTT. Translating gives CASSPISQDLGTDTQYF.

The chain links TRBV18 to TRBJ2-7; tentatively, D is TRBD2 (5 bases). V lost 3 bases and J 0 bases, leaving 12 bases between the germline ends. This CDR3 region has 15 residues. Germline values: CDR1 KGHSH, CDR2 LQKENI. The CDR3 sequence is CASSPPRTASYEQYF. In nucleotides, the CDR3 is TGTGCCAGCTCACCGCCTCGGACTGCCTCCTACGAGCAGTACTTC.